The 28 T cell receptor beta chains below all came from one sample that was sequenced in a study of shared clonotypes between healthy human individuals. Clones were sequenced by immunoSEQ multiplex PCR, and TCRdb holds only the in-frame ones, with some missing. This table holds about 2.4 million clones, approximately 93% found once. The material sequenced was naive CD4+ T cells from PBMCs. Regarding subset: CD45RA+ positively selected. The source of these receptors is a man between 18 and 35 years old in good health. Some clones in this sample may be carry-over from other donors' samples.

This clone showed up just once. The rearrangement uses TRBV9 and TRBJ2-2; unclear D gene. The germline CDR1 and CDR2 sequences are SGDLS and YYNGEE. The CDR3 has 16 residues. V shed 3 bases and J shed 6 bases, with 18 bases lying between them. The CDR3 bases are TGTGCCAGCAGCGGCGTAGGTCCTGTCACTCCCGGGGAGCTGTTTTTT. Translation: CASSGVGPVTPGELFF.

The V and J genes are TRBV5-5 and TRBJ2-1; D is perhaps TRBD1 (6 bases). CDR3 length: 15 amino acids. Germline assignment: CDR1 SGHKS and CDR2 YYEKEE (reference sequence). V dropped 0 bases and J dropped 4 bases, with 11 bases sitting between them. CDR3 region: CASSLAQGLYNEQFF. The CDR3 bases are TGTGCCAGCAGCTTGGCCCAGGGGTTATACAATGAGCAGTTCTTC.

The gene calls are TRBV5-1 and TRBJ1-5; no firm D call. CDR1 and CDR2 from the germline V gene are SGHRS and YFSETQ. The CDR3 length is 15 residues. V was shortened by 0 bases and J by 0 bases, with 7 bases between the two germline ends. The CDR3 reads CASSLDPYSNQPQHF. The CDR3 coding sequence is TGCGCCAGCAGCTTGGATCCCTATAGCAATCAGCCCCAGCATTTT.

This clone was recorded only once. Other nucleotide sequences from this sample produce the same CDR3. In DNA, the CDR3 is TGTGCCAGCAGTCCCCGACAGGGCCCCTACGAGCAGTACTTC. Its protein product is CASSPRQGPYEQYF. The chain links TRBV27 to TRBJ2-7, with 7 bases aligning to TRBD1. Germline-derived CDR1 and CDR2 are MNHEY and SMNVEV (reference sequence). Trimming removed 5 bases from V and 2 bases from J; junction bases left unmatched: 6. The length of the CDR3 is 14 residues.

Only a few counts were recorded for this clone. Other DNA sequences in this specimen translate into the identical CDR3. In DNA, the CDR3 is TGTGCCAGCAGCTTAGACAGGGGCTACGAGCAGTACTTC. Translated, it gives CASSLDRGYEQYF. The chain links TRBV7-9 to TRBJ2-7, with 7 bases aligning to TRBD1. This CDR3 is 13 amino acids long. The J segment lost 3 bases and the V segment lost 1 base, leaving 0 bases of the junction unmatched. Per the germline V gene, CDR1 is SEHNR and CDR2 is FQNEAQ (reference sequence).

The chain joins TRBV13 to TRBJ2-1; TRBD1 agrees at 8 bases. Losses at the gene ends were 4 bases for V and 4 bases for J; bases not matched to a gene: 3. The length of the CDR3 is 14 residues. Germline V lookup: CDR1 PRHDT, CDR2 FYEKMQ (reference sequence). The CDR3 spells CASSSWTGYNEQFF. CDR3 nucleotides: TGTGCCAGCAGCTCTTGGACAGGGTACAATGAGCAGTTCTTC.

The gene calls are TRBV5-1 and TRBJ2-7; 7 bases agree with TRBD1. CDR3 length: 17 residues. The V and J ends lost 0 bases and 2 bases, in that order; junction bases with no gene match: 11. The germline V gene has CDR1 SGHRS and CDR2 YFSETQ. The CDR3 bases are TGCGCCAGCAGCTTGGGAGTTAGGGGGCCGAGCACCTACGAGCAGTACTTC. Translation gives CASSLGVRGPSTYEQYF. Together with reference TRBV5-1 and TRBJ2-7, the CDR3 gives the full variable domain: KAGVTQTPRYLIKTRGQQVTLSCSPISGHRSVSWYQQTPGQGLQFLFEYFSETQRNKGNFPGRFSGRQFSNSRSEMNVSTLELGDSALYLCASSLGVRGPSTYEQYFGPGTRLTVT.

CDR3 region: CASSHSGTSGIRTGELFF. DNA for the CDR3: TGTGCCAGCAGCCATTCCGGGACTAGCGGGATTCGGACCGGGGAGCTGTTTTTT. The genes are TRBV4-2 and TRBJ2-2; the match to TRBD2 covers 13 bases. The trim removed 3 bases at V and 5 bases at J, leaving 9 bases unmatched. Germline loops: CDR1 LGHNA, CDR2 YNFKEQ. This CDR3 region has 18 residues.

V usage is TRBV4-1 and J usage is TRBJ2-5, with D maybe TRBD1 (7 bases). This CDR3 is 14 amino acids long. Germline CDR1 and CDR2: MGHRA and YSYEKL. V was trimmed by 4 bases and J by 4 bases, leaving 13 bases between them. This chain's CDR3 is CASSRYRGGETQYF. The CDR3 DNA sequence: TGCGCCAGCAGCCGGTACAGGGGAGGAGAGACCCAGTACTTC.

This chain joins TRBV19 and TRBJ1-2; D uncertain. The V end was cut by 9 bases, the J end by 0 bases, with 17 bases between. The CDR3 totals 15 residues. Germline V gene lookup returns CDR1 LNHDA and CDR2 SQIVND (reference sequence). The CDR3 sequence: CASSVQKPANYGYTF. CDR3 nucleotide sequence: TGTGCCAGCTCAGTCCAGAAGCCAGCTAACTATGGCTACACCTTC. Full variable domain (outside the CDR3, taken from reference TRBV19 and TRBJ1-2): DGGITQSPKYLFRKEGQNVTLSCEQNLNHDAMYWYRQDPGQGLRLIYYSQIVNDFQKGDIAEGYSVSREKKESFPLTVTSAQKNPTAFYLCASSVQKPANYGYTFGSGTRLTVV.

The chain couples TRBV20-1 to TRBJ1-6, with D possibly TRBD1 on 5 matching bases. Trimming stripped 4 bases from V and 9 bases from J, with 7 bases between. The CDR3 extends over 11 amino acids. The germline V gene encodes CDR1 DFQATT and CDR2 SNEGSKA (reference sequence). The CDR3 nucleotides read TGCAGTGCTACAGGGACTTCACCCCTCCACTTT. Translated: CSATGTSPLHF.

The CDR3 sequence is CASSQRTGRNTGELFF. The CDR3, as DNA: TGTGCCAGCAGCCAGCGGACAGGGAGAAACACCGGGGAGCTGTTTTTT. The chain has TRBV14 and TRBJ2-2; 8 nucleotides align to TRBD1. The CDR3 consists of 16 residues. Germline loops: CDR1 SGHDN, CDR2 FVKESK. J lost 2 bases, V lost 3 bases, and 5 bases had no gene match.

This clone was detected once. This chain links TRBV29-1 with TRBJ2-5; D not certain. V was clipped by 4 bases and J by 2 bases, with 11 bases between them. Germline CDR1 is SQVTM and CDR2 is ANQGSEA. The CDR3 covers 13 residues. The CDR3 region has the DNA TGCAGCGTTGGCTCCCCAGGACAAGAGACCCAGTACTTC. It translates to CSVGSPGQETQYF.

V gene TRBV18 combines with J gene TRBJ2-5, with TRBD1 matching 8 bases. The CDR3 has 18 residues. V lost 4 bases, J lost 5 bases, and 18 bases stayed unmatched. CDR1 is KGHSH, CDR2 LQKENI, per germline. The CDR3 DNA reads as TGTGCCAGCTCACTGACAGGGGCACCACAATGGGAAGGTGAGACCCAGTACTTC. Its protein is CASSLTGAPQWEGETQYF.

This clone came up once. The chain links TRBV9 to TRBJ2-3, with 8 nucleotides matching TRBD2. The CDR3 contains 17 residues. The J segment lost 2 bases and the V segment lost 3 bases, leaving 11 bases of the junction unmatched. Germline CDR1 and CDR2: SGDLS and YYNGEE. The CDR3 coding sequence is TGTGCCAGCAGCGCAAGACTAGCGAGCCGTTCCACAGATACGCAGTATTTT. Translated, it gives CASSARLASRSTDTQYF.

The J gene is TRBJ1-4, the V gene TRBV15, with TRBD1 as a possible D gene (6 bases). Germline CDR1 LNHNV, CDR2 YYDKDF (reference sequence). V was trimmed by 3 bases and J by 7 bases, leaving 12 bases between them. The CDR3 runs 14 residues. The CDR3 DNA reads TGTGCCACCAGCAGGGGCGGGGACACTGAAAAACTGTTTTTT. This codes for CATSRGGDTEKLFF. The whole variable domain, filled in from reference TRBV15 and TRBJ1-4, reads DAMVIQNPRYQVTQFGKPVTLSCSQTLNHNVMYWYQQKSSQAPKLLFHYYDKDFNNEADTPDNFQSRRPNTSFCFLDIRSPGLGDTAMYLCATSRGGDTEKLFFGSGTQLSVL.

This clone occurred once. Other DNA sequences from this sample encode an identical CDR3 as well. The rearrangement joins TRBV6-1 to TRBJ1-5; no reliable D call. CDR3 length: 11 residues. Looked up from germline, CDR1 is MNHNS and CDR2 is SASEGT. V lost 6 bases to trimming and J lost 3 bases, with 3 bases between them. The chain's CDR3 is CASSLNQPQHF. In DNA, the CDR3 is TGTGCCAGCAGCCTCAATCAGCCCCAGCATTTT.

A remark on this clone: The sample carries other DNA sequences with the same CDR3. The rearrangement links TRBV19 to TRBJ2-1; no reliable D call. Germline V gives CDR1 LNHDA, CDR2 SQIVND (reference sequence). The V and J ends lost 1 base and 4 bases respectively, with 5 bases between them. This CDR3 contains 13 residues. The CDR3 loop is CASSIGQYNEQFF. DNA of the CDR3: TGTGCCAGTAGTATAGGGCAGTACAATGAGCAGTTCTTC. The whole variable domain, filled in from reference TRBV19 and TRBJ2-1, reads DGGITQSPKYLFRKEGQNVTLSCEQNLNHDAMYWYRQDPGQGLRLIYYSQIVNDFQKGDIAEGYSVSREKKESFPLTVTSAQKNPTAFYLCASSIGQYNEQFFGPGTRLTVL.

V gene TRBV11-2 combines with J gene TRBJ2-2; D not resolved. The germline CDR1 and CDR2 sequences are SGHAT and FQNNGV. Trimming removed 4 bases at V and 0 bases at J, with 15 bases between. This CDR3 spans 17 amino acids. In nucleotides, the CDR3 is TGTGCCAGCAGCTCCATTGGGGATTCGACGAACACCGGGGAGCTGTTTTTT. Translated, it gives CASSSIGDSTNTGELFF.

The chain couples TRBV5-8 to TRBJ1-2, with 8 bases fitting TRBD1. The J segment lost 2 bases and the V segment lost 4 bases, leaving 1 base of the junction unmatched. The V gene's germline CDR1 is SGHTS and CDR2 YDEGEE. The CDR3 extends over 13 amino acids. The CDR3 DNA sequence: TGTGCCAGCAGCCGACAGGGGAACTATGGCTACACCTTC. Its protein product is CASSRQGNYGYTF.

This chain connects TRBV5-1 to TRBJ1-1; 12 bases are a match to TRBD1. This CDR3 spans 17 amino acids. Trimming at V came to 4 bases and at J to 3 bases, leaving 10 bases not matched to a gene. CDR1 is SGHRS and CDR2 is YFSETQ in the germline V gene. CDR3 DNA sequence: TGCGCCAGCAGCAAGGGAGGGACAGGGGGCTCGTACACTGAAGCTTTCTTT. Translated: CASSKGGTGGSYTEAFF.

The chain employs TRBV10-3 and TRBJ1-4; 8 nucleotides match TRBD1. Germline CDR1 and CDR2: ENHRY and SYGVKD. The CDR3 is made up of 12 amino acids. With V trimmed by 7 bases and J by 6 bases, 1 base remained unmatched. For the CDR3, the DNA is TGTGCCATCAAGGACAGGGATGAAAAACTGTTTTTT. Amino acid sequence: CAIKDRDEKLFF.

This chain joins TRBV5-1 and TRBJ2-7; the D gene is possibly TRBD1 (6 bases). V was trimmed by 4 bases and J by 2 bases, leaving 16 bases between them. Germline loops: CDR1 SGHRS, CDR2 YFSETQ. This CDR3 is 15 amino acids long. In DNA, the CDR3 is TGCGCCAGCAGCACCACGGTTTCAGGGGCCTACGAGCAGTACTTC. It yields the protein CASSTTVSGAYEQYF.

The CDR3 sequence is CASRSGGLAGTDTQYF. DNA of the CDR3: TGTGCCAGCAGGTCGGGGGGACTAGCGGGCACAGATACGCAGTATTTT. This chain connects TRBV7-6 to TRBJ2-3, with 11 nucleotides matching TRBD2. The CDR3 runs to 16 residues. CDR1 is SGHVS and CDR2 is FNYEAQ in the germline V gene. Unmatched junction bases numbered 6, after V lost 6 bases and J lost 1 base.

The genes are TRBV19 and TRBJ1-1; D not certain. V was trimmed by 7 bases and J by 3 bases, leaving 12 bases between them. The CDR3 is 13 residues long. Germline V gene lookup returns CDR1 LNHDA and CDR2 SQIVND (reference sequence). The CDR3 sequence is CASIGFIDTEAFF. Written as DNA, the CDR3 is TGTGCCAGTATAGGGTTTATTGACACTGAAGCTTTCTTT.

The chain employs TRBV5-4 and TRBJ2-1; tentative D call: TRBD2 (6 bases). Trimming left V 4 bases short and J 4 bases short, with 18 bases between. This CDR3 region has 16 residues. Germline V lookup: CDR1 SGHNT, CDR2 YYREEE (reference sequence). The CDR3 DNA sequence: TGTGCCAGCAGCGCGAGACTAGTTCCCGGGTACAATGAGCAGTTCTTC. Translated: CASSARLVPGYNEQFF.

V is TRBV5-4 and J is TRBJ2-1; no reliable D call. Germline CDR1 and CDR2: SGHNT and YYREEE (reference sequence). Trimming left V 2 bases short and J 14 bases short, with 14 bases between. The CDR3 extends over 12 amino acids. CDR3 residues: CASSLQYEAEFF. The CDR3 nucleotides read TGTGCCAGCAGCTTACAATATGAGGCGGAGTTCTTC. Using reference TRBV5-4 and TRBJ2-1 for the parts outside the CDR3, the full variable domain is ETGVTQSPTHLIKTRGQQVTLRCSSQSGHNTVSWYQQALGQGPQFIFQYYREEENGRGNFPPRFSGLQFPNYSSELNVNALELDDSALYLCASSLQYEAEFFGPGTRLTVL.

The chain employs TRBV4-1 and TRBJ1-2; no clear D. Germline-derived CDR1 and CDR2 are MGHRA and YSYEKL. The CDR3 is 19 residues long. V shed 0 bases and J shed 2 bases, with 22 bases lying between them. CDR3 in DNA: TGCGCCAGCAGCCAAGAGTGGGCGGCAATCCCCAAGGCGAACTATGGCTACACCTTC. It is translated as CASSQEWAAIPKANYGYTF.